This T cell receptor beta chain was captured by sequencing in a study of OX40 agonist ivuxolimab in advanced cancers. Turning to the study itself: A diagnosis of hepatocellular carcinoma, melanoma, renal cell or head and neck cancer was present in dose-escalation patients. Broader study findings: The authors also found low normalized T-cell clonal expansion in some nonresponders.

This clone came up a few times. What it binds is not known. Profiling relied on immunoSEQ multiplex PCR, and the TCRdb table lists in-frame clones only, not all of them. The sample yields 60,000 to 75,000 clones, just over 85% seen once. Germline V CDR1 and CDR2: ENHRY, SYGVKD. CDR3 size: 14 residues. J gave up 1 base and V 6 bases, and 3 bases lay outside the gene matches. The specimen was CD4+ or CD8+ T cells sorted from blood, collected in a trial of the OX40 agonist ivuxolimab. The chain joins TRBV10-3 to TRBJ1-1, with 9 bases matching TRBD1. This receptor was identified in an adult with an advanced solid tumor such as melanoma, head and neck, liver or kidney cancer. As DNA, the CDR3 is TGTGCCATCAGGCCGGGACAGGGGAACACTGAAGCTTTCTTT. Its translation: CAIRPGQGNTEAFF.